The subject of this entry is one TCR beta chain. Its antigen is undetermined. The sample is drawn from a study of cytomegalovirus exposure and HLA in healthy donors. Whole-study findings and limits: Subsequent analysis of the 120 or so validation repertoires found a tendency for first-cohort TCR clusters to co-occur. Usually a TCR sequence was rare, but some public TCRs were found in many donors. Altogether, 150 or so TCR beta chains were recorded as cytomegalovirus-associated. The authors confirmed in vitro that a few CMV-associated chains were specific for CMV antigens.

Profiled with immunoSEQ multiplex PCR; TCRdb holds only in-frame clones, not every one. The table shows around 300,000 clones, with roughly 85% occurring only once. The germline V gene encodes CDR1 LNHDA and CDR2 SQIVND (reference sequence). The V gene lost 4 bases and the J gene lost 0 bases, with 13 bases spanning the gap. The CDR3 runs to 16 residues. Sequencing used PBMCs. The chain uses TRBV19 and TRBJ2-1; no clear D. The sequence derives from a woman between 18 and 29 years old in good health and CMV-seronegative. The CDR3 sequence is CASSRKRGSSYNEQFF. In DNA, the CDR3 is TGTGCCAGTAGTAGGAAGCGAGGAAGCTCCTACAATGAGCAGTTCTTC.